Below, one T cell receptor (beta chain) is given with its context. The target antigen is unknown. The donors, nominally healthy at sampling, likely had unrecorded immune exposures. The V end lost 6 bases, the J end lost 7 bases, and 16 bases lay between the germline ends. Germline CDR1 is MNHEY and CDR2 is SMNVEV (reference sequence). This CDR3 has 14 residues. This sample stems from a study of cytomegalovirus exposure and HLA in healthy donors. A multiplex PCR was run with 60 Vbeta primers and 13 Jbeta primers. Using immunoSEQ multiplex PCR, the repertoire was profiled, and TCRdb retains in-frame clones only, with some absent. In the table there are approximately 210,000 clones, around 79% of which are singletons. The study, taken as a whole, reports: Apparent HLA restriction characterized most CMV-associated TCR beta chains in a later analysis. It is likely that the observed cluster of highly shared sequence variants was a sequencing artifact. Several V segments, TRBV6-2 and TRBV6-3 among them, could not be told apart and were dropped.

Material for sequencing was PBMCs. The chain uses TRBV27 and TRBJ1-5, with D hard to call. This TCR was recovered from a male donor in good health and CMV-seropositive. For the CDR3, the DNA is TGTGCCAGCAGCTTTCTCCCCGGCGGGCAGCCCCAGCATTTT. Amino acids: CASSFLPGGQPQHF.